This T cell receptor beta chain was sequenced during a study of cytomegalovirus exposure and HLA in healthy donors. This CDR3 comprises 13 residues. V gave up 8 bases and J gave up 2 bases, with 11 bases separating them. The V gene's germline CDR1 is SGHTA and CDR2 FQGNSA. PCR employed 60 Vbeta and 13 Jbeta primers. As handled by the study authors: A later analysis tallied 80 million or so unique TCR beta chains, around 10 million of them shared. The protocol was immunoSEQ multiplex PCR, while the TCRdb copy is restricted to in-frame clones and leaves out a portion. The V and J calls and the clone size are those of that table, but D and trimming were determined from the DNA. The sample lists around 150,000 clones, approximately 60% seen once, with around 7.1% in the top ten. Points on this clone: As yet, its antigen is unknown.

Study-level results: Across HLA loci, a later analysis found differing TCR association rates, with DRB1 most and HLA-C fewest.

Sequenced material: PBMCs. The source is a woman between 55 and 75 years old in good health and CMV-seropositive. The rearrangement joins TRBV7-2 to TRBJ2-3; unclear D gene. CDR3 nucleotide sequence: TGTGCCAGCCGTGTACAGCCCACAGATACGCAGTATTTT. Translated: CASRVQPTDTQYF.